This T cell receptor beta chain was retrieved from a study of PD-L1 blockade in urothelial cancer. TCRdb's copy holds only in-frame clones and misses some; the assay was immunoSEQ multiplex PCR. Altogether roughly 38,000 clones are present, roughly 82% being singletons, with the ten largest covering 6.8%. Stated time point: pretreatment peripheral blood. V was shortened by 1 base and J by 7 bases, with 10 bases between the two germline ends. CDR3 length: 13 residues. In germline, CDR1 is SGHNT, CDR2 YENEEA. This sequence joins TRBV11-3 and TRBJ1-1; D remains ambiguous. The sample in question was PBMCs, obtained around atezolizumab (anti-PD-L1) treatment. The source of this sequence is a man aged 55 to 70 with urothelial cancer. The CDR3 coding sequence is TGTGCCAGCAGCTTAGGTAGCGGGAATGAAGCTTTCTTT. Translated, it gives CASSLGSGNEAFF.